This entry is about one TCR beta chain. Only in-frame clones appear in the TCRdb table, and some are missing; sequencing was by immunoSEQ multiplex PCR. The table lists 90,000 or so clones, approximately 83% of them singletons. This sample stems from a study of radiotherapy plus CTLA-4 blockade in lung cancer. With V trimmed by 6 bases and J by 5 bases, 6 bases remained unmatched. Germline V gives CDR1 WSHSY, CDR2 SAAADI. This CDR3 has 14 amino acids. The receptor comes from a human donor with non-small cell lung cancer who had a partial response to radiotherapy plus ipilimumab. The chain employs TRBV10-2 and TRBJ1-1; 10 bases match TRBD1. The sample in question was peripheral blood, obtained from a patient treated with radiotherapy plus ipilimumab. CDR3 DNA: TGCGCCAGCAGCTCCGGGACAGGGGTTACTGAAGCTTTCTTT. This translates into CASSSGTGVTEAFF.